This record covers a single T cell receptor beta chain. Its antigen is unknown. Sorting of unstimulated PBMCs yielded separate CD3+CD4+ and CD3+CD8+ fractions. The data were taken from a study of T cell clones after liver transplantation. General observations from the study: Migration into the graft, not deletion, may explain lost graft donor-reactive T cells. Small, mixed patient groups and varying post-transplant times limit these conclusions.

TCRdb keeps only in-frame clones here, not all; method: immunoSEQ multiplex PCR. The sample records about 70,000 clones, 80% being singletons. This CDR3 is built from 18 residues. Germline trimming cut 1 base from V and 0 bases from J; bases unmatched to any gene: 8. Germline-derived CDR1 and CDR2 are SGHRS and YFSETQ. This chain connects TRBV5-1 to TRBJ2-3; 10 bases line up with TRBD2. The source of this sequence is a human patient who received a liver transplant. Some of the T cells may derive from the graft donor. The sample in question was CD4+ T cells from blood, obtained 12 months after liver transplant. CDR3 loop: CASSLSLAGVKSTDTQYF. The CDR3 nucleotides are TGCGCCAGCAGCTTGAGCCTAGCGGGAGTAAAGAGCACAGATACGCAGTATTTT.